This entry lists 13 T cell receptor beta chains sequenced from one sample in a study of blood T cell repertoires in COVID-19. Using immunoSEQ multiplex PCR, the repertoire was profiled, and TCRdb retains in-frame clones only, with some absent. This sample has about 190,000 clones, with more than 60% found just once. The sample was peripheral blood. The receptors here all came from a man aged 45-65 years who had recovered from COVID-19.

V gene TRBV15 combines with J gene TRBJ2-3, with TRBD2 matching 12 bases. Trimming at V came to 0 bases and at J to 5 bases, leaving 6 bases not matched to a gene. CDR1 and CDR2 from the germline V gene are LNHNV and YYDKDF (reference sequence). The CDR3 loop spans 17 amino acids. For the CDR3, the DNA is TGTGCCACCAGCAGAGAGGCTAGCGGGAGGGCGGGAGATACGCAGTATTTT. Protein sequence: CATSREASGRAGDTQYF.

On this clone itself: At one of its ends the junction is not consistent with the germline gene, which may arise from a read error. This chain links TRBV4-3 with TRBJ2-1; TRBD2 aligns across 13 bases. The CDR3 is 14 amino acids. The germline V gene has CDR1 LGHNA and CDR2 YSLEER. The CDR3 region is CASSQEWTSGSRIF. CDR3 in DNA: TGCGCCAGCAGCCAAGAATGGACTAGCGGGAGTCGGATCTTC.

The V and J genes are TRBV11-3 and TRBJ2-5; 13 positions match TRBD2. The J segment lost 5 bases and the V segment lost 5 bases, leaving 8 bases of the junction unmatched. CDR1 is SGHNT, CDR2 YENEEA, per germline. The CDR3 contains 16 residues. As DNA, the CDR3 is TGTGCCAGCAGCGCGGGGACTAGCGGGATTCGGGAGACCCAGTACTTC. Encoded protein: CASSAGTSGIRETQYF. The variable domain in full, with the rest retrieved from reference TRBV11-3 and TRBJ2-5, is EAGVVQSPRYKIIEKKQPVAFWCNPISGHNTLYWYLQNLGQGPELLIRYENEEAVDDSQLPKDRFSAERLKGVDSTLKIQPAELGDSAVYLCASSAGTSGIRETQYFGPGTRLLVL.

The table lists this clone with a count of one. CDR3 protein: CASRNGQGAGYGYTF. CDR3 in DNA: TGTGCCAGCAGGAACGGACAGGGGGCCGGGTATGGCTACACCTTC. This chain links TRBV28 with TRBJ1-2; TRBD1 agrees at 11 bases. The CDR3 extends over 15 amino acids. V shed 6 bases, J shed 5 bases, and the junction held 8 bases outside the gene matches. Germline V gives CDR1 MDHEN, CDR2 SYDVKM.

This clone was counted only a few times. V is TRBV27 and J is TRBJ2-5, with 8 bases that match TRBD2. Germline-derived CDR1 and CDR2 are MNHEY and SMNVEV (reference sequence). This CDR3 spans 14 amino acids. With 5 bases clipped from V and 5 bases from J, the junction kept 7 bases outside the gene matches. This CDR3 reads CASSPGTRRETQYF. The CDR3 nucleotides are TGTGCCAGCAGTCCAGGGACTAGAAGGGAGACCCAGTACTTC.

The rearrangement joins TRBV3-1 (or the pseudogene TRBV3-2) to TRBJ1-1; TRBD1 aligns across 9 bases. After removal of 4 bases from V and 0 bases from J, the junction contained 12 bases not matched to a gene. The CDR3 is 18 residues long. Germline CDR1 is LGHDT and CDR2 is YNNKEL (reference sequence). The CDR3 DNA reads as TGTGCCAGCAGCCCTTCAGTAGAGACAGGGGGGATGAACACTGAAGCTTTCTTT. Its translation: CASSPSVETGGMNTEAFF.

The rearrangement uses TRBV3-1 (or the pseudogene TRBV3-2) and TRBJ2-7, with 9 bases aligning to TRBD2. The CDR3 runs to 13 residues. After removal of 3 bases from V and 6 bases from J, the junction contained 3 bases not matched to a gene. Germline values: CDR1 LGHDT, CDR2 YNNKEL (reference sequence). CDR3 in DNA: TGTGCCAGCAGCCAGCTAGCGGGATTCGAGCAGTACTTC. It translates to CASSQLAGFEQYF.

The chain carries TRBV29-1 and TRBJ2-7, with D uncertain. Trimming removed 5 bases from V and 0 bases from J, with 11 bases in between. The CDR3 has 13 residues. CDR1 is SQVTM, CDR2 ANQGSEA, per germline. The CDR3 nucleotides read TGCAGCGTTTTCGGCGGAAGCTCCTACGAGCAGTACTTC. Encoded protein: CSVFGGSSYEQYF.

The chain uses TRBV6-5 and TRBJ2-7, with D possibly matching TRBD1 (6 bases). The CDR3 extends over 14 amino acids. The germline gives CDR1 MNHEY, CDR2 SVGAGI. The V end was cut by 8 bases, the J end by 4 bases, with 18 bases between. DNA of the CDR3: TGTGCCAGCCGGTCTCCAGGGGCAAATTACGAGCAGTACTTC. Its translation is CASRSPGANYEQYF.

The chain employs TRBV7-9 and TRBJ1-1; no firm D call. Germline loops: CDR1 SEHNR, CDR2 FQNEAQ (reference sequence). This CDR3 region has 13 residues. The ends were cut back, 1 base at V and 3 bases at J, with 6 bases in the middle. CDR3 sequence: CASSLERDTEAFF. CDR3 nucleotides: TGTGCCAGCAGCTTAGAACGGGACACTGAAGCTTTCTTT. The entire variable domain, with the rest obtained from reference TRBV7-9 and TRBJ1-1, is as follows: DTGVSQNPRHKITKRGQNVTFRCDPISEHNRLYWYRQTLGQGPEFLTYFQNEAQLEKSRLLSDRFSAERPKGSFSTLEIQRTEQGDSAMYLCASSLERDTEAFFGQGTRLTVV.

The rearrangement uses TRBV7-8 and TRBJ2-5; 13 nucleotides line up with TRBD2. This CDR3 contains 16 residues. In germline, CDR1 is SGHVS, CDR2 FQNEAQ. V lost 2 bases to trimming and J lost 5 bases; unmatched junction nucleotides: 5. The CDR3 DNA sequence: TGTGCCAGCAGCTTAAGGACTAGCGGGAGTGGGGAGACCCAGTACTTC. As protein: CASSLRTSGSGETQYF.

CDR3 residues: CASSPMDRNYGYTF. In nucleotides, the CDR3 is TGCGCCAGCAGCCCAATGGACAGGAACTATGGCTACACCTTC. The chain links TRBV5-1 to TRBJ1-2; 7 bases line up with TRBD1. V was pared by 4 bases and J by 2 bases, with 5 bases of the junction left unmatched. This CDR3 is 14 amino acids long. Per germline, CDR1 SGHRS and CDR2 YFSETQ.

The chain couples TRBV10-1 to TRBJ2-5; 8 nucleotides line up with TRBD1. Germline trimming cut 0 bases from V and 3 bases from J; bases unmatched to any gene: 0. CDR1 and CDR2 (germline): WNHNN, SYGVQD (reference sequence). The CDR3 runs 14 residues. As DNA, the CDR3 is TGCGCCAGCAGTGAGTCGACAGGGGAAGAGACCCAGTACTTC. It specifies CASSESTGEETQYF.